The clone carrying this TCR beta chain was recorded a few times. The V gene lost 6 bases and the J gene lost 7 bases, with 16 bases spanning the gap. This CDR3 has 13 residues. This specimen comes from a study of control samples from healthy donors and cancer patients. Measured with immunoSEQ multiplex PCR; TCRdb has only the in-frame clones, and not every one. The sample records around 130,000 clones, 70% to 90% being singletons. V gene TRBV12-3 or TRBV12-4 combines with J gene TRBJ2-7; D might be TRBD1 or TRBD2, each matching 5 bases. The specimen sequenced was blood. This receptor was identified in a man in his forties or fifties in good health. The CDR3 DNA follows: TGTGCCAGCAGCCCCGGGACCAAAAGGGAGCAGTACTTC. Protein: CASSPGTKREQYF.